Presented here are 27 T cell receptor beta chains from one specimen sequenced in a study of blood T cells in healthy people across ages. Alongside a J-beta primer mix, a sample-barcoded 5' primer served in a second PCR lasting 7 to 11 cycles. TCRdb re-analysed the 5' RACE reads in MiXCR, keeping a single row per CDR3 protein. The sample lists approximately 800,000 distinct CDR3 sequences, more than 35% occurring once. The sample consisted of blood. These receptors were obtained from a man older than 75 in good health.

The chain uses TRBV7-2 and TRBJ2-1, with D maybe TRBD2 (5 bases). Per the germline V gene, CDR1 is SGHTA and CDR2 is FQGNSA. This CDR3 comprises 13 residues. The V gene lost 5 bases and the J gene lost 6 bases, with 11 bases spanning the gap. The CDR3 sequence: CASSAPEANEQFF. The CDR3 DNA is TGTGCCAGCAGCGCGCCGGAGGCCAATGAGCAGTTCTTC. The complete variable domain, with remaining parts taken from reference TRBV7-2 and TRBJ2-1, reads GAGVSQSPSNKVTEKGKDVELRCDPISGHTALYWYRQSLGQGLEFLIYFQGNSAPDKSGLPSDRFSAERTGGSVSTLTIQRTQQEDSAVYLCASSAPEANEQFFGPGTRLTVL.

This clonotype was seen more than once but under ten times. V gene TRBV7-6 combines with J gene TRBJ2-1; the D gene could be TRBD1 or TRBD2 (7 bases each). This CDR3 has 16 residues. Germline CDR1 and CDR2: SGHVS and FNYEAQ. V was pared by 5 bases and J by 8 bases, with 22 bases between. CDR3 region: CASSPPPLTGRDEQFF. The CDR3 nucleotides are TGTGCCAGCAGCCCCCCTCCACTGACAGGGAGGGATGAGCAGTTCTTC.

This clonotype was detected only a few times. This sequence joins TRBV6-5 and TRBJ1-5; 8 bases agree with TRBD1. Germline trimming cut 6 bases from V and 6 bases from J; bases unmatched to any gene: 10. The CDR3 is 15 residues long. Per the germline V gene, CDR1 is MNHEY and CDR2 is SVGAGI. The CDR3 here is CASSRTGSDSQPQHF. CDR3 nucleotide sequence: TGTGCCAGCAGCCGGACAGGGAGTGATTCTCAGCCCCAGCATTTT.

Notes on this clonotype: A much larger clone sits a single nucleotide away, making a read error possible. The J gene is TRBJ2-1, the V gene TRBV24-1; 14 bases agree with TRBD2. CDR1 is KGHDR and CDR2 is SFDVKD in the germline V gene. There are 18 residues in the CDR3. CDR3 amino acids: CASSDTRLAGGPINEQFF. In DNA form, the CDR3 reads TGTGCCTCCAGTGATACTCGACTAGCGGGAGGGCCTATAAATGAGCAGTTCTTC.

This clonotype was found a few times. This chain uses TRBV9 with TRBJ2-5; the match to TRBD1 covers 9 bases. Losses at the gene ends were 1 base for V and 2 bases for J; bases not matched to a gene: 3. The CDR3 is made up of 15 amino acids. Germline V gene data show CDR1 as SGDLS and CDR2 as YYNGEE. The CDR3 loop is CASSVQGQGQETQYF. The CDR3 nucleotides are TGTGCCAGCAGCGTACAGGGACAGGGACAAGAGACCCAGTACTTC. The full variable domain, rest sourced from reference TRBV9 and TRBJ2-5, is DSGVTQTPKHLITATGQRVTLRCSPRSGDLSVYWYQQSLDQGLQFLIQYYNGEERAKGNILERFSAQQFPDLHSELNLSSLELGDSALYFCASSVQGQGQETQYFGPGTRLLVL.

This clonotype was detected a few times. The rearrangement uses TRBV20-1 and TRBJ2-5; 12 nucleotides agree with TRBD2. Losses at the gene ends were 3 bases for V and 2 bases for J; bases not matched to a gene: 7. The CDR3 runs to 16 residues. The V gene's germline CDR1 is DFQATT and CDR2 SNEGSKA (reference sequence). CDR3 in DNA: TGCAGTGCTAGTATACCTAGCGGGAGGGATCAAGAGACCCAGTACTTC. This translates into CSASIPSGRDQETQYF.

The CDR3 DNA reads TGTGCCAGCAGCTCCGACCCGGCAGAGACCCAGTACTTC. The encoded protein is CASSSDPAETQYF. The chain carries TRBV7-2 and TRBJ2-5; no firm D call. Germline values: CDR1 SGHTA, CDR2 FQGNSA. Trimming left V 4 bases short and J 4 bases short, with 10 bases between. There are 13 residues in the CDR3. Complete variable domain (other parts from reference TRBV7-2 and TRBJ2-5): GAGVSQSPSNKVTEKGKDVELRCDPISGHTALYWYRQSLGQGLEFLIYFQGNSAPDKSGLPSDRFSAERTGGSVSTLTIQRTQQEDSAVYLCASSSDPAETQYFGPGTRLLVL.

The rearrangement joins TRBV7-3 to TRBJ1-2; 9 nucleotides line up with TRBD1. This CDR3 region has 14 residues. Trimming at V came to 5 bases and at J to 8 bases, leaving 9 bases not matched to a gene. The V gene's germline CDR1 is SGHTA and CDR2 FQGTGA. This CDR3 reads CASSQRQGVLGYTF. The CDR3 nucleotides read TGTGCCAGCAGCCAACGACAGGGGGTATTAGGCTACACCTTC. Drawing the rest from reference TRBV7-3 and TRBJ1-2, the complete variable domain is GAGVSQTPSNKVTEKGKYVELRCDPISGHTALYWYRQSLGQGPEFLIYFQGTGAADDSGLPNDRFFAVRPEGSVSTLKIQRTERGDSAVYLCASSQRQGVLGYTFGSGTRLTVV.

The CDR3 reads CASRVLVGADEQYF. The DNA of the CDR3 is TGTGCCAGCAGGGTACTAGTGGGAGCGGATGAGCAGTACTTC. J is TRBJ2-1 and V is TRBV12-3 or TRBV12-4; D is perhaps TRBD2 (5 bases). The J call may be mistaken, given a closer DNA end match to TRBJ2-7. CDR3 length: 14 residues.

This clonotype was recorded a few times. As DNA, the CDR3 is TGCAGTGCTAGAGATGCTAGCAACGCCTACAATGAGCAGTTCTTC. This sequence encodes CSARDASNAYNEQFF. This chain uses TRBV20-1 with TRBJ2-1; D is perhaps TRBD2 (5 bases). Trimming took off 0 bases at V and 2 bases at J, with 11 bases between the two ends. Germline lookup yields CDR1 DFQATT and CDR2 SNEGSKA (reference sequence). The CDR3 loop spans 15 amino acids.

This chain uses TRBV2 with TRBJ1-5; 8 positions match TRBD1. This CDR3 comprises 14 residues. The germline gives CDR1 SNHLY, CDR2 FYNNEI. Trimming took 3 bases from V and 7 from J; bases not matched to a gene: 5. The CDR3, as DNA: TGTGCCAGCAGTGACGCAGGGGGCGCCCAGCCCCAGCATTTT. This translates into CASSDAGGAQPQHF.

A few counts support this clonotype. The chain carries TRBV27 and TRBJ2-7; 8 bases fit TRBD2. The germline V gene has CDR1 MNHEY and CDR2 SMNVEV (reference sequence). The CDR3 spans 14 residues. V gave up 5 bases and J gave up 6 bases; unmatched junction bases: 9. CDR3 loop: CASSPLREGREQYF. The CDR3 DNA reads as TGTGCCAGCAGTCCACTCCGGGAGGGGCGCGAGCAGTACTTC.

As to this clonotype: With a much larger clone just one base away, this may be a read error. V gene TRBV20-1 combines with J gene TRBJ2-7; D may correspond to TRBD1 or TRBD2 (5 bases each). Germline V CDR1 and CDR2: DFQATT, SNEGSKA (reference sequence). Trimming took 3 bases from V and 7 from J, leaving 22 bases between them. The CDR3 sequence is 15 residues long. CDR3 DNA: TGCAGTGCTAGGAGCAGGGAGAGAACCTCTACTGAGCAGTACTTC. Its protein is CSARSRERTSTEQYF.

This clonotype has a handful of counts. The V gene is TRBV9, the J gene TRBJ2-5; D is undetermined. The V end was cut by 0 bases, the J end by 3 bases, with 9 bases between. This CDR3 spans 14 amino acids. CDR1 and CDR2 (germline): SGDLS, YYNGEE. CDR3 sequence: CASSVGPGKETQYF. The CDR3 bases are TGTGCCAGCAGCGTAGGTCCTGGCAAAGAGACCCAGTACTTC. Combining the CDR3 with reference TRBV9 and TRBJ2-5 gives the whole variable domain DSGVTQTPKHLITATGQRVTLRCSPRSGDLSVYWYQQSLDQGLQFLIQYYNGEERAKGNILERFSAQQFPDLHSELNLSSLELGDSALYFCASSVGPGKETQYFGPGTRLLVL.

This clonotype was observed at least ten times. This chain links TRBV29-1 with TRBJ2-5; 10 bases map to TRBD2. The germline V gene has CDR1 SQVTM and CDR2 ANQGSEA. The CDR3 has 15 residues. J lost 2 bases, V lost 6 bases, and 9 bases had no gene match. CDR3 DNA sequence: TGCAGCGTGGTCCGGACTAGCGGAGATCAAGAGACCCAGTACTTC. It translates to CSVVRTSGDQETQYF. The variable domain in full, with the rest retrieved from reference TRBV29-1 and TRBJ2-5, is SAVISQKPSRDICQRGTSLTIQCQVDSQVTMMFWYRQQPGQSLTLIATANQGSEATYESGFVIDKFPISRPNLTFSTLTVSNMSPEDSSIYLCSVVRTSGDQETQYFGPGTRLLVL.

The table lists this clonotype with a few counts. The rearrangement uses TRBV24-1 and TRBJ2-1, with TRBD1 identical over 11 bases. The CDR3 runs to 13 residues. In germline, CDR1 is KGHDR, CDR2 SFDVKD. With V trimmed by 11 bases and J by 7 bases, 6 bases remained unmatched. For the CDR3, the DNA is TGTGCCATCGGACAGGGGGCACTGAATGAGCAGTTCTTC. It translates to CAIGQGALNEQFF.

This clonotype occurred once. The chain uses TRBV6-5 and TRBJ2-3; D call uncertain. The germline V and J ends were trimmed by 4 bases and 6 bases, with 11 bases remaining between them. The CDR3 covers 13 residues. CDR1 MNHEY and CDR2 SVGAGI come from the germline V gene. The CDR3 reads CASSSALEDTQYF. DNA for the CDR3: TGTGCCAGCAGTTCCGCCCTCGAGGATACGCAGTATTTT.

The sample holds a few counts of this clonotype. V gene TRBV24-1 combines with J gene TRBJ2-1; 9 bases line up with TRBD1. This CDR3 comprises 16 residues. The trim removed 3 bases at V and 1 base at J, leaving 3 bases unmatched. CDR1 and CDR2 (germline): KGHDR, SFDVKD. Written as DNA, the CDR3 is TGTGCCACCAGTGATGTCGGGACAGGGTCCTACAATGAGCAGTTCTTC. Translating it yields CATSDVGTGSYNEQFF.

The chain links TRBV28 to TRBJ2-1; either TRBD1 or TRBD2 may supply D (6 bases each). Germline lookup yields CDR1 MDHEN and CDR2 SYDVKM. This CDR3 is 17 amino acids long. The V end lost 6 bases, the J end lost 2 bases, and 20 bases lay between the germline ends. The CDR3 loop is CASRKGQRSGTYNEQFF. In nucleotides, the CDR3 is TGTGCCAGCAGGAAAGGACAGCGTAGCGGAACCTACAATGAGCAGTTCTTC. The full variable domain, its missing parts supplied by reference TRBV28 and TRBJ2-1, is DVKVTQSSRYLVKRTGEKVFLECVQDMDHENMFWYRQDPGLGLRLIYFSYDVKMKEKGDIPEGYSVSREKKERFSLILESASTNQTSMYLCASRKGQRSGTYNEQFFGPGTRLTVL.

The J gene is TRBJ2-7, the V gene TRBV6-2 or TRBV6-3; TRBD1 matches at 9 bases. After removal of 6 bases from V and 1 base from J, the junction contained 10 bases not matched to a gene. The length of the CDR3 is 16 residues. The germline V gene has CDR1 MNHEY and CDR2 SVGEGT. The DNA of the CDR3 is TGTGCCAGCAGCCGAACTGGACAGGGGAGATCCTACGAGCAGTACTTC. Translated, it gives CASSRTGQGRSYEQYF.

The CDR3 nucleotides are TGCAGCGTTGCTCCGACAAATTCGGGCACTGAAGCTTTCTTT. Translating gives CSVAPTNSGTEAFF. The chain has TRBV29-1 and TRBJ1-1; D remains unclear. Trimming stripped 4 bases from V and 4 bases from J, with 16 bases between. There are 14 residues in the CDR3. CDR1 is SQVTM, CDR2 ANQGSEA, per germline.

This sequence joins TRBV7-2 and TRBJ1-1; tentatively, D is TRBD1 (5 bases). The CDR3 runs 13 residues. With 2 bases removed from V and 6 bases from J, the gap between germline ends came to 10 bases. Per the germline V gene, CDR1 is SGHTA and CDR2 is FQGNSA. The CDR3 sequence: CASSLRGGSEAFF. For the CDR3, the DNA is TGTGCCAGCAGCTTAAGGGGTGGCTCTGAAGCTTTCTTT.

The chain employs TRBV29-1 and TRBJ2-5, with a weak D call TRBD2 (5 bases). V lost 6 bases, J lost 1 base, and 15 bases lay in between. Germline V gives CDR1 SQVTM, CDR2 ANQGSEA. The CDR3 is 14 amino acids. The CDR3 sequence: CSVRQREPQETQYF. CDR3 DNA: TGCAGCGTCCGCCAACGGGAACCCCAAGAGACCCAGTACTTC.

The rearrangement links TRBV4-3 to TRBJ2-1; D is possibly TRBD2 (5 bases). The ends were cut back, 1 base at V and 2 bases at J, with 9 bases in the middle. Looked up from germline, CDR1 is LGHNA and CDR2 is YSLEER. The length of the CDR3 is 15 residues. The CDR3 DNA is TGCGCCAGCAGCCAAGTACGAGCGGCCTACAATGAGCAGTTCTTC. Protein product: CASSQVRAAYNEQFF.

This clonotype has a count of ten or more. CDR3 sequence: CASSLDDYEQYF. The CDR3 coding sequence is TGTGCCAGCAGTTTAGACGACTACGAGCAGTACTTC. This chain links TRBV28 with TRBJ2-7; D is unclear. This CDR3 has 12 residues. The germline V gene has CDR1 MDHEN and CDR2 SYDVKM. V was pared by 2 bases and J by 3 bases, with 5 bases between. The full variable domain, rest sourced from reference TRBV28 and TRBJ2-7, is DVKVTQSSRYLVKRTGEKVFLECVQDMDHENMFWYRQDPGLGLRLIYFSYDVKMKEKGDIPEGYSVSREKKERFSLILESASTNQTSMYLCASSLDDYEQYFGPGTRLTVT.

There are a few counts of this clonotype. The J gene is TRBJ2-5, the V gene TRBV25-1; 12 bases are shared with TRBD1. Germline loops: CDR1 MGHDK, CDR2 SYGVNS. V was pared by 8 bases and J by 4 bases, with 8 bases of the junction left unmatched. The CDR3 consists of 15 residues. The CDR3 region has the DNA TGTGCCAGCGCCGGGACAGGGGGCGAGGTAGAGACCCAGTACTTC. This codes for CASAGTGGEVETQYF.

The gene calls are TRBV20-1 and TRBJ2-1, with D maybe TRBD2 (5 bases). CDR1 is DFQATT and CDR2 is SNEGSKA in the germline V gene (reference sequence). Trimming removed 0 bases from V and 7 bases from J, with 22 bases in between. The CDR3 sequence is 17 residues long. The CDR3 nucleotides are TGCAGTGCTAGAGAAATCCGTCTAGCCCTGGGAATGAATGAGCAGTTCTTC. The encoded protein is CSAREIRLALGMNEQFF.